A selection of T cell receptor beta chains follows, all from one sample in a study of blood T cell repertoires in COVID-19. Assay used: immunoSEQ multiplex PCR; TCRdb lists only in-frame clones, some missing. The sample contains more than 200,000 clones, approximately 82% of which appear only once. Sequencing was carried out using peripheral blood. The receptor set was obtained from a man aged 35 to 55 with active or convalescent COVID-19. Each CDR3 is given with its conserved first and last residue. A D gene is named only where the DNA matches it firmly. Rows give clone size only sometimes, using once, few, many, or a class for an expanded clone.

v_gene	d_gene	j_gene	abundance	CDR3aa	CDR3nt
TRBV7-9	TRBD2	TRBJ2-5	NA	CASSWGLAGTYQETQYF	TGTGCCAGCAGCTGGGGACTAGCGGGGACCTACCAAGAGACCCAGTACTTC
TRBV12-3/TRBV12-4	TRBD1	TRBJ1-1	NA	CASNNRGPGKIF	TGTGCCAGCAACAACAGGGGGCCCGGCAAAATTTTT
TRBV5-1	TRBD2	TRBJ2-1	NA	CASSWTSGGSSYNEQFF	TGCGCCAGCAGCTGGACTAGCGGGGGCAGCTCCTACAATGAGCAGTTCTTC
TRBV4-1	NA	TRBJ1-2	NA	CASSRERTGTYYGYTF	TGCGCCAGCAGCCGGGAGCGTACCGGGACATACTATGGCTACACCTTC
TRBV3-1/TRBV3-2	NA	TRBJ2-1	few	CASSQGRDEQFF	TGTGCCAGCAGCCAAGGGAGGGATGAGCAGTTCTTC
TRBV7-9	NA	TRBJ1-4	few	CASSIKGKLFF	TGTGCCAGCAGCATCAAGGGGAAACTGTTTTTT
TRBV19	NA	TRBJ2-7	NA	CASSIINRVSSEQYF	TGTGCCAGTAGTATTATTAACAGGGTTTCATCCGAGCAGTACTTC
TRBV7-2	NA	TRBJ1-5	NA	CASSLPQGTSNQPQHF	TGTGCCAGCAGCTTACCCCAGGGGACCAGCAATCAGCCCCAGCATTTT
TRBV4-1	NA	TRBJ1-4	NA	CASSGALYEKLFF	TGCGCCAGCAGCGGAGCCCTATATGAAAAACTGTTTTTT
TRBV28	TRBD1	TRBJ1-2	few	CASSSPGQDYGYTF	TGTGCCAGCAGTTCACCGGGACAGGACTATGGCTACACCTTC
TRBV5-1	TRBD1	TRBJ1-2	NA	CASSLGTGGSYGYTF	TGCGCCAGCAGCTTGGGGACAGGGGGCAGCTATGGCTACACCTTC
TRBV7-2	NA	TRBJ2-7	NA	CASSLAGTPSYEQYF	TGTGCCAGCAGCTTAGCCGGGACTCCGTCCTACGAGCAGTACTTC
TRBV3-1/TRBV3-2	NA	TRBJ1-5	NA	CASSHRHNQPQHF	TGTGCCAGCAGCCACCGACATAATCAGCCCCAGCATTTT
TRBV5-6	NA	TRBJ2-3	few	CASSPNREGHKDTQYF	TGTGCCAGCAGCCCCAACAGGGAAGGACACAAAGATACGCAGTATTTT
TRBV7-2	TRBD2	TRBJ2-7	NA	CASSLGWAGVYEQYF	TGTGCCAGCAGCTTAGGCTGGGCGGGGGTCTACGAGCAGTACTTC